These 6 T cell receptor beta chains originate from one sample sequenced in a study of cytomegalovirus exposure and HLA in healthy donors. The PCR contained 60 Vbeta and 13 Jbeta primers. The repertoire was sequenced with immunoSEQ multiplex PCR; TCRdb's copy has only in-frame clones and lacks some. Of roughly 150,000 clones detected, over 60% appear once; the ten largest clones hold about 1.8%. The source material was PBMCs. Source of these receptors: a woman aged 40 to 55 in good health and CMV-seronegative.

V usage is TRBV18 and J usage is TRBJ1-3; TRBD1 matches 8 bases. This CDR3 has 13 amino acids. J lost 16 bases, V lost 4 bases, and 12 bases had no gene match. CDR1 and CDR2 (germline): KGHSH, LQKENI. DNA of the CDR3: TGTGCCAGCTCACGGGACAGGACCCAGGAGACGTATTTT. As protein: CASSRDRTQETYF.

The J gene is TRBJ1-1, the V gene TRBV7-6; 8 nucleotides line up with TRBD1. Trimming at V came to 3 bases and at J to 5 bases, leaving 2 bases not matched to a gene. Germline V CDR1 and CDR2: SGHVS, FNYEAQ. The CDR3 is 13 residues long. This chain's CDR3 is CASSLDRDTEAFF. CDR3 nucleotide sequence: TGTGCCAGCAGCTTGGACAGGGATACTGAAGCTTTCTTT. Supplemented by reference TRBV7-6 and TRBJ1-1, the full variable domain reads GAGVSQSPRYKVTKRGQDVALRCDPISGHVSLYWYRQALGQGPEFLTYFNYEAQQDKSGLPNDRFSAERPEGSISTLTIQRTEQRDSAMYRCASSLDRDTEAFFGQGTRLTVV.

The genes are TRBV27 and TRBJ2-7; D might be TRBD2 (6 bases). Trimming removed 2 bases at V and 2 bases at J, with 10 bases between. The CDR3 is made up of 14 amino acids. Germline V CDR1 and CDR2: MNHEY, SMNVEV (reference sequence). The CDR3 coding sequence is TGTGCCAGCAGTTTAGGTCCGGGGGCCTACGAGCAGTACTTC. This codes for CASSLGPGAYEQYF.

This chain connects TRBV5-1 to TRBJ2-1; TRBD2 aligns across 11 bases. Per the germline V gene, CDR1 is SGHRS and CDR2 is YFSETQ. The CDR3 is made up of 22 amino acids. The trim removed 4 bases at V and 4 bases at J, leaving 25 bases unmatched. DNA of the CDR3: TGCGCCAGCAGCGCTCCGTATAGACTAGCGGGAAAGTTCGTGGGTCAGTACAATGAGCAGTTCTTC. Protein product: CASSAPYRLAGKFVGQYNEQFF.

This clone was observed once. J is TRBJ2-7 and V is TRBV5-1; D possibly corresponds to TRBD1 (6 bases). Germline V gene lookup returns CDR1 SGHRS and CDR2 YFSETQ. The ends were cut back, 1 base at V and 6 bases at J, with 14 bases in the middle. The CDR3 consists of 14 residues. CDR3 nucleotide sequence: TGCGCCAGCAGCTTGACAGATGGGGGCCTCGAGCAGTACTTC. It specifies CASSLTDGGLEQYF.

This clone was seen only a few times. The genes are TRBV27 and TRBJ1-6; 7 nucleotides match TRBD1. This CDR3 is 16 amino acids long. V gave up 0 bases and J gave up 6 bases; unmatched junction bases: 5. Germline V gene data show CDR1 as MNHEY and CDR2 as SMNVEV (reference sequence). As DNA, the CDR3 is TGTGCCAGCAGTTTATCAGGGGGCTCTGGTAATTCACCCCTCCACTTT. Its translation: CASSLSGGSGNSPLHF.